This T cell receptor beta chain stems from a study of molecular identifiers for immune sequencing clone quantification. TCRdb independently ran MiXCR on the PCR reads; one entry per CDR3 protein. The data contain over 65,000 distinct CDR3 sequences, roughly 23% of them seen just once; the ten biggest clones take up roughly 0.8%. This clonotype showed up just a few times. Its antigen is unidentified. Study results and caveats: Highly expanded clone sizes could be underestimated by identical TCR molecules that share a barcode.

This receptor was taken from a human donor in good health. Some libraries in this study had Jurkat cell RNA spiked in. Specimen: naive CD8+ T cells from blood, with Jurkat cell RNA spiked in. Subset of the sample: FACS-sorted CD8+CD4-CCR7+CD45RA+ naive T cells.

CDR3 DNA: TGCGCCAGCAGCCAAGGAATTAGCGGGGGGGTGGGAGAGACCCAGTACTTC. Amino acids: CASSQGISGGVGETQYF. This chain links TRBV4-1 with TRBJ2-5; 11 bases are a match to TRBD2. The CDR3 runs 17 residues. CDR1 and CDR2 (germline): MGHRA, YSYEKL. J lost 4 bases, V lost 1 base, and 8 bases had no gene match.